The 31 T cell receptor beta chains below come from one sample, sequenced in a study of blood T cells in healthy people across ages. A second PCR, run for roughly 6 to 11 cycles, used a sample-barcoded 5' primer plus a J-beta primer mix. Via MiXCR, TCRdb re-called the 5' RACE reads, giving one row per CDR3 protein. The repertoire includes about 1.4 million distinct CDR3 sequences, almost 60% of them detected once, and over 6.5% sits in the top ten. Source material: blood. Every receptor here comes from a man between 18 and 29 years old in good health.

The chain carries TRBV6-5 and TRBJ1-2; no firm D call. The CDR3 sequence is 15 residues long. Germline CDR1 MNHEY, CDR2 SVGAGI. The V and J ends lost 4 bases and 2 bases respectively, with 14 bases between them. CDR3 DNA: TGTGCCAGCAGTTCGACTCGGGGTTCGAACTATGGCTACACCTTC. Protein product: CASSSTRGSNYGYTF.

This clonotype has a count of ten or more. The genes are TRBV6-4 and TRBJ2-2, with D possibly being TRBD1 (5 bases). V gave up 4 bases and J gave up 2 bases, with 5 bases separating them. Germline V gene data show CDR1 as MRHNA and CDR2 as SNTAGT. The CDR3 length is 13 residues. CDR3 amino acids: CASSGTNTGELFF. The CDR3 bases are TGTGCCAGCAGTGGGACAAACACCGGGGAGCTGTTTTTT.

This sequence joins TRBV29-1 and TRBJ2-3; possibly TRBD2 for D (5 bases). Germline lookup yields CDR1 SQVTM and CDR2 ANQGSEA. V shed 6 bases and J shed 3 bases, with 10 bases lying between them. This CDR3 is built from 12 residues. The CDR3 DNA reads as TGCAGCGTGGGAGACGCAACAGATACGCAGTATTTT. Protein product: CSVGDATDTQYF.

Turning to this clonotype: A much larger clone lies one base from this, so it may be a read error. The chain joins TRBV27 to TRBJ2-1, with 9 bases aligning to TRBD1. The CDR3 is 13 residues long. Germline CDR1 reads MNHEY; CDR2 reads SMNVEV (reference sequence). V was clipped by 5 bases and J by 6 bases; unmatched bases: 2. The CDR3 DNA follows: TGTGCCAGCAGTGTGACAGGGGGCAATGAGCAGTTCTTC. This gives the protein CASSVTGGNEQFF.

This clonotype was observed once. The chain combines TRBV27 with TRBJ2-1; no clear D gene. V shed 5 bases and J shed 0 bases, with 11 bases lying between them. This CDR3 region has 15 residues. Germline V CDR1 and CDR2: MNHEY, SMNVEV (reference sequence). The CDR3 is CASSRNPVSYNEQFF. CDR3 DNA sequence: TGTGCCAGCAGTCGGAACCCAGTCTCCTACAATGAGCAGTTCTTC.

This clonotype was observed a few times. The chain joins TRBV7-9 to TRBJ2-5; D remains unclear. The CDR3 spans 14 residues. Germline CDR1 SEHNR, CDR2 FQNEAQ (reference sequence). V shed 3 bases and J shed 1 base, with 9 bases lying between them. This CDR3 reads CASSLVAVQETQYF. CDR3 DNA: TGTGCCAGCAGCTTGGTGGCGGTCCAAGAGACCCAGTACTTC.

The chain uses TRBV3-1 and TRBJ2-3, with unresolved D. V lost 0 bases and J lost 2, with 9 bases in between. The CDR3 has 15 amino acids. Germline CDR1 is LGHDT and CDR2 is YNNKEL (reference sequence). The CDR3 is CASSQDLHFTDTQYF. CDR3 coding DNA: TGTGCCAGCAGCCAAGATCTTCACTTCACAGATACGCAGTATTTT.

V usage is TRBV4-1 and J usage is TRBJ2-7; a weak D match, TRBD1 (6 bases). V lost 3 bases and J 1 base, leaving 19 bases between the germline ends. CDR1 and CDR2 (germline): MGHRA, YSYEKL. This CDR3 spans 17 amino acids. The CDR3 sequence: CASSHPTGILQSYEQYF. The CDR3 DNA sequence: TGCGCCAGCAGCCACCCCACAGGGATCCTTCAATCCTACGAGCAGTACTTC.

The chain carries TRBV6-1 and TRBJ2-3; 9 positions agree with TRBD1. Germline V gene data show CDR1 as MNHNS and CDR2 as SASEGT. CDR3 length equals 16 residues. V dropped 2 bases and J dropped 6; count of bases not matched to a gene: 9. CDR3 region: CASSETPGQGFDTQYF. CDR3 nucleotide sequence: TGTGCCAGCAGTGAAACGCCGGGACAGGGTTTCGATACGCAGTATTTT.

This rearrangement joins TRBV11-2 to TRBJ2-5, with no clear D. V lost 8 bases, J lost 5 bases, and 15 bases lay in between. CDR3 length: 13 residues. Germline CDR1 and CDR2: SGHAT and FQNNGV. The CDR3 reads CASSRLLRETQYF. In nucleotides, the CDR3 is TGTGCCAGCTCTCGCTTACTAAGGGAGACCCAGTACTTC.

The chain has TRBV6-6 and TRBJ2-3; 8 positions agree with TRBD2. Germline assignment: CDR1 MNHNY and CDR2 SVGAGI (reference sequence). V shed 3 bases and J 6 bases; nucleotides not matched to a gene: 8. The CDR3 runs 15 residues. CDR3 sequence: CASSYLAGLGDTQYF. The DNA for the CDR3 is TGTGCCAGCAGTTATTTGGCGGGACTAGGGGATACGCAGTATTTT.

This chain links TRBV28 with TRBJ2-3; D gene uncertain. The CDR3 loop spans 13 amino acids. V lost 8 bases to trimming and J lost 4 bases, with 13 bases between them. Germline values: CDR1 MDHEN, CDR2 SYDVKM. The CDR3 protein is CASSPSVADTQYF. CDR3 coding DNA: TGTGCCAGCTCTCCATCGGTCGCAGATACGCAGTATTTT.

The rearrangement joins TRBV18 to TRBJ2-7, with TRBD2 identical over 8 bases. The CDR3 has 16 amino acids. With V trimmed by 1 base and J by 0 bases, 5 bases remained unmatched. From germline, CDR1 is KGHSH and CDR2 LQKENI. CDR3 loop: CASSPLSGTSSYEQYF. CDR3 DNA sequence: TGTGCCAGCTCACCACTTTCGGGGACTAGCTCCTACGAGCAGTACTTC.

The rearrangement joins TRBV12-3 or TRBV12-4 to TRBJ2-2, with D perhaps matching TRBD1 or TRBD2 (5 bases each). V was trimmed by 3 bases and J by 3 bases, leaving 17 bases between them. CDR3 length: 17 amino acids. CDR3 loop: CASSLQVQGPHTGELFF. For the CDR3, the DNA is TGTGCCAGCAGTTTGCAGGTTCAGGGACCCCACACCGGGGAGCTGTTTTTT.

The chain recombines TRBV21-1 with TRBJ2-7; TRBD2 is taken as the D call from the table, unchecked against the DNA. TRBV21-1 corresponds to a pseudogene. This CDR3 has 15 residues. CDR3 nucleotides: TGTGCCAGCAGCCTAGGGACTAGCGGTCCCTACGAGCAGTACTTC. Translated, it gives CASSLGTSGPYEQYF.

This rearrangement joins TRBV10-3 to TRBJ2-4; 7 bases map to TRBD1. The better agreement between TRBJ2-7 and the DNA end casts doubt on the J call. Per the germline V gene, CDR1 is ENHRY and CDR2 is SYGVKD. This CDR3 has 14 amino acids. Here the CDR3 DNA reads TGTGCCATCAGCTTAGACAGGGAGTATGGCGAGCAGTACTTC. Translation gives CAISLDREYGEQYF.

CDR3 nucleotide sequence: TGTGCCAGCAGGCCACAGCTACTAGCCAAAAACATTCAGTACTTC. It codes for CASRPQLLAKNIQYF. The V and J genes are TRBV2 and TRBJ2-4; D remains ambiguous. The CDR3 is made up of 15 amino acids. The germline V and J ends were trimmed by 6 bases and 0 bases, with 12 bases remaining between them. Germline V gene sequence: CDR1 SNHLY, CDR2 FYNNEI.

J is TRBJ1-2 and V is TRBV4-2; D may be TRBD1 (5 bases). The CDR3 spans 15 residues. Germline CDR1 LGHNA, CDR2 YNFKEQ. V lost 4 bases and J lost 3, with 15 bases in between. DNA of the CDR3: TGTGCCAGCAGCCCCCCATTGGGAGGGGACTATGGCTACACCTTC. Translated: CASSPPLGGDYGYTF.

The chain has TRBV4-3 and TRBJ1-5, with no clear D. V was clipped by 3 bases and J by 9 bases, with 12 bases between them. Per germline, CDR1 LGHNA and CDR2 YSLEER. The CDR3 extends over 13 amino acids. The CDR3 sequence is CASSQTPFWPQHF. In DNA, the CDR3 is TGCGCCAGCAGCCAGACCCCGTTTTGGCCCCAGCATTTT.

The rearrangement links TRBV13 to TRBJ2-6; tentatively, D is TRBD2 (6 bases). Germline CDR1 PRHDT, CDR2 FYEKMQ (reference sequence). This CDR3 comprises 21 residues. V dropped 3 bases and J dropped 3 bases, with 27 bases sitting between them. In DNA, the CDR3 is TGTGCCAGCAGCTTTCGTAAACCCGCGGGACTGACGTTTAGTGGGGCCAACGTCCTGACTTTC. It specifies CASSFRKPAGLTFSGANVLTF.

V usage is TRBV7-9 and J usage is TRBJ1-2, with D unclear. The CDR3 runs to 13 residues. V gave up 2 bases and J gave up 6 bases, with 10 bases separating them. The germline V gene encodes CDR1 SEHNR and CDR2 FQNEAQ (reference sequence). This chain's CDR3 is CASSLNGRDGYTF. DNA of the CDR3: TGTGCCAGCAGCTTAAATGGAAGGGATGGCTACACCTTC.

The chain recombines TRBV9 with TRBJ1-2, with 8 nucleotides matching TRBD1. V gave up 4 bases and J gave up 2 bases; unmatched junction bases: 7. Germline V gene lookup returns CDR1 SGDLS and CDR2 YYNGEE. The CDR3 is made up of 15 amino acids. CDR3 amino acids: CASSPGQGPNYGYTF. The CDR3 bases are TGTGCCAGCAGCCCCGGACAGGGACCCAACTATGGCTACACCTTC. Full variable domain (rest looked up from reference TRBV9 and TRBJ1-2): DSGVTQTPKHLITATGQRVTLRCSPRSGDLSVYWYQQSLDQGLQFLIQYYNGEERAKGNILERFSAQQFPDLHSELNLSSLELGDSALYFCASSPGQGPNYGYTFGSGTRLTVV.

The chain has TRBV4-2 and TRBJ2-2, with 8 bases aligning to TRBD1. This CDR3 region has 15 residues. V lost 4 bases, J lost 4 bases, and 5 bases stayed unmatched. Per germline, CDR1 LGHNA and CDR2 YNFKEQ. The CDR3 coding sequence is TGTGCCAGCAGCCGGACAGGGAACCCCACCGGGGAGCTGTTTTTT. Translated, it gives CASSRTGNPTGELFF.

The chain recombines TRBV27 with TRBJ1-5, with 8 bases that match TRBD1. The CDR3 sequence is 14 residues long. Germline V gene data show CDR1 as MNHEY and CDR2 as SMNVEV (reference sequence). V was pared by 7 bases and J by 3 bases, with 5 bases of the junction left unmatched. The CDR3 here is CASKRQGNNQPQHF. As DNA, the CDR3 is TGTGCCAGCAAACGACAGGGGAACAATCAGCCCCAGCATTTT.

The CDR3 sequence: CASSPSVTGELFF. The CDR3 DNA is TGTGCCAGCAGTCCCAGCGTTACCGGGGAGCTGTTTTTT. The rearrangement links TRBV6-6 to TRBJ2-2, with D unclear. Germline V lookup: CDR1 MNHNY, CDR2 SVGAGI (reference sequence). The CDR3 is made up of 13 amino acids. V was trimmed by 5 bases and J by 5 bases, leaving 9 bases between them.

The chain combines TRBV9 with TRBJ1-6; TRBD1 is a possible D gene (6 bases). CDR1 SGDLS and CDR2 YYNGEE come from the germline V gene. With 4 bases removed from V and 5 bases from J, the gap between germline ends came to 13 bases. CDR3 length: 15 residues. CDR3 nucleotides: TGTGCCAGCAGCCCCGGGGACAACAATAATTCACCCCTCCACTTT. As protein: CASSPGDNNNSPLHF.

The genes are TRBV10-2 and TRBJ1-1, with D unresolved. The CDR3 sequence is 14 residues long. Trimming cost V 0 bases and J 4 bases, with 9 bases left between them. Germline V gives CDR1 WSHSY, CDR2 SAAADI. The CDR3 here is CASSESLEGTEAFF. As DNA, the CDR3 is TGCGCCAGCAGTGAGTCTTTGGAAGGCACTGAAGCTTTCTTT.

The V and J genes are TRBV2 and TRBJ2-1; D may be TRBD1 (5 bases). Trimming removed 6 bases at V and 0 bases at J, with 12 bases between. Per the germline V gene, CDR1 is SNHLY and CDR2 is FYNNEI. The CDR3 sequence is 15 residues long. The CDR3 nucleotides read TGTGCCAGCAGGACGACAGCGAGCTCCTACAATGAGCAGTTCTTC. Encoded protein: CASRTTASSYNEQFF.

The CDR3, as DNA: TGTGCCAGCACACCCGGTAACCCCATGGGTGAGACCCAGTACTTC. The encoded protein is CASTPGNPMGETQYF. The chain joins TRBV12-3 or TRBV12-4 to TRBJ2-5, with no clear D. V shed 7 bases and J shed 5 bases, with 20 bases lying between them. The length of the CDR3 is 15 residues.

V gene TRBV5-5 combines with J gene TRBJ2-7; TRBD2 matches at 14 bases. After removal of 4 bases from V and 3 bases from J, the junction contained 6 bases not matched to a gene. Germline V CDR1 and CDR2: SGHKS, YYEKEE (reference sequence). The CDR3 has 16 amino acids. The CDR3 here is CASSPTSGRAFYEQYF. The CDR3, as DNA: TGTGCCAGCAGCCCGACTAGCGGGAGGGCCTTCTACGAGCAGTACTTC.

The gene calls are TRBV28 and TRBJ2-5; the D is unclear. Deletions cut 4 bases from V and 1 base from J, with 10 bases between. Germline V lookup: CDR1 MDHEN, CDR2 SYDVKM. CDR3 length: 14 residues. The CDR3: CASSSPRSQETQYF. The CDR3 nucleotides are TGTGCCAGCAGTTCTCCCCGGTCCCAAGAGACCCAGTACTTC.